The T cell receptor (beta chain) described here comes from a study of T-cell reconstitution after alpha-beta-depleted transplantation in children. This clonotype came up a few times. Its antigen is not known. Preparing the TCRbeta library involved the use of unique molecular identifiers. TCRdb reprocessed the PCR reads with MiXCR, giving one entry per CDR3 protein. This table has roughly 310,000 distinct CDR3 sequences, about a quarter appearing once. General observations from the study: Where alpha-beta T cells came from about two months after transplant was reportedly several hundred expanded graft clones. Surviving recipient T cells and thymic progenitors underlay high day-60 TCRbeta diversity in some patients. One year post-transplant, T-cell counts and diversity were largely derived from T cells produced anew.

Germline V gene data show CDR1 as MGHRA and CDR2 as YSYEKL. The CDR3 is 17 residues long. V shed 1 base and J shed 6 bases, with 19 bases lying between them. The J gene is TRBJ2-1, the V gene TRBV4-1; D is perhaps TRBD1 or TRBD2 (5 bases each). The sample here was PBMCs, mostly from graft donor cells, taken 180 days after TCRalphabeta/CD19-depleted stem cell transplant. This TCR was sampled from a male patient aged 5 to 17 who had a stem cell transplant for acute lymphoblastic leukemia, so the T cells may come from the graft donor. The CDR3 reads CASSQVGTPPRSNEQFF. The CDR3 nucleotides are TGCGCCAGCAGCCAAGTGGGGACCCCCCCGAGGTCCAATGAGCAGTTCTTC.